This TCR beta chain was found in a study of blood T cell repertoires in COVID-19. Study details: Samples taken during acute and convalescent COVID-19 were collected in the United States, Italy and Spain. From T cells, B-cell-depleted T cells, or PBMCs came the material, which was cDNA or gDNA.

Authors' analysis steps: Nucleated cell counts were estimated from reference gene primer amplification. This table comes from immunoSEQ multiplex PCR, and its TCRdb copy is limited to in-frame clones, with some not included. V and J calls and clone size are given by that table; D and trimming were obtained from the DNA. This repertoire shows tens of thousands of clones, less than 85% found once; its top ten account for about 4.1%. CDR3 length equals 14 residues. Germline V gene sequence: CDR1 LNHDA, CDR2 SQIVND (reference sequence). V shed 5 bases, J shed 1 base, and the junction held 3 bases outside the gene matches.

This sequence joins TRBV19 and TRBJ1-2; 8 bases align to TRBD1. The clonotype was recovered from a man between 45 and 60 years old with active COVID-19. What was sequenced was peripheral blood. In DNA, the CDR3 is TGTGCCAGTAGTCGGGACAGGAGTAACTATGGCTACACCTTC. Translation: CASSRDRSNYGYTF.